These 9 T cell receptor beta chains were sequenced from one sample in a study of early T cells in non-severe SARS-CoV-2 infection. TCRdb processed the 5' RACE reads anew with MiXCR; each CDR3 protein has one entry. The sample consists of 45,000 to 70,000 distinct CDR3 sequences, about 8% of them appearing once. Sequencing used whole blood, obtained at baseline. These receptors all stem from an adult who was a healthcare worker with PCR-confirmed SARS-CoV-2 infection or an uninfected control (not recorded which).

The sample holds a few counts of this clonotype. The chain joins TRBV4-1 to TRBJ2-3; 10 positions agree with TRBD2. V shed 6 bases and J 5 bases; nucleotides not matched to a gene: 11. The CDR3 runs 16 residues. Germline V gene data show CDR1 as MGHRA and CDR2 as YSYEKL. The CDR3 loop reads CASRPPAGGPVDTQYF. For the CDR3, the DNA is TGCGCCAGCAGGCCGCCAGCGGGAGGGCCAGTAGATACGCAGTATTTT.

This clonotype was detected a few times. This chain connects TRBV11-2 to TRBJ1-4; no clear D gene. This CDR3 has 14 residues. Between the trimmed V and J ends, which lost 3 bases and 7 bases, there was a span of 12 bases. Germline V gives CDR1 SGHAT, CDR2 FQNNGV. CDR3 amino acids: CASSFHGVGEKLFF. The CDR3 DNA reads TGTGCCAGCAGCTTTCACGGGGTTGGTGAAAAACTGTTTTTT. The full variable domain, with the rest looked up from reference TRBV11-2 and TRBJ1-4, is EAGVAQSPRYKIIEKRQSVAFWCNPISGHATLYWYQQILGQGPKLLIQFQNNGVVDDSQLPKDRFSAERLKGVDSTLKIQPAKLEDSAVYLCASSFHGVGEKLFFGSGTQLSVL.

The genes are TRBV7-8 and TRBJ2-3; D is possibly TRBD1 (5 bases). With 5 bases removed from V and 2 bases from J, the gap between germline ends came to 20 bases. The CDR3 sequence is 17 residues long. The germline V gene has CDR1 SGHVS and CDR2 FQNEAQ. This CDR3 reads CASSHHRLDPSTDTQYF. DNA of the CDR3: TGTGCCAGCAGCCACCACAGGCTGGACCCATCCACAGATACGCAGTATTTT.

J is TRBJ2-5 and V is TRBV7-2; 7 bases map to TRBD2. V shed 4 bases, J shed 6 bases, and the junction held 8 bases outside the gene matches. This CDR3 contains 14 residues. The germline V gene encodes CDR1 SGHTA and CDR2 FQGNSA. The DNA for the CDR3 is TGTGCCAGCAGCTCGGGCGGGAGTGCAAAGACCCAGTACTTC. Translating it yields CASSSGGSAKTQYF.

This clonotype has just a few counts. The junction departs from the called germline gene at one end, perhaps through a read error. The V and J genes are TRBV5-6 and TRBJ1-1; 7 nucleotides match TRBD1. The germline V gene encodes CDR1 SGHDT and CDR2 YYEEEE. The CDR3 length is 13 residues. The CDR3 is CASSDRVLDEALF. In DNA, the CDR3 is TGTGCCAGCAGCGACAGGGTCCTGGATGAAGCTTTATTT.

Ten or more counts support this clonotype. This chain connects TRBV7-9 to TRBJ1-4; 7 bases align to TRBD1. Germline CDR1 SEHNR, CDR2 FQNEAQ (reference sequence). J lost 8 bases, V lost 8 bases, and 11 bases had no gene match. This CDR3 comprises 14 residues. The CDR3 protein is CASRNQGDSEKLFF. As DNA, the CDR3 is TGTGCCAGCCGTAACCAGGGGGATAGCGAAAAACTGTTTTTT.

Comment on this clonotype: A much larger clonotype is one base distant, so this may be a read error. The chain couples TRBV7-8 to TRBJ1-3, with D hard to call. CDR3 length: 14 residues. CDR1 and CDR2 (germline): SGHVS, FQNEAQ. The CDR3 sequence: CASSSVRDGSTIYF. DNA for the CDR3: TGTGCCAGCAGCTCCGTAAGGGATGGAAGCACCATATATTTT. The full variable domain, with the rest looked up from reference TRBV7-8 and TRBJ1-3, is GAGVSQSPRYKVAKRGQDVALRCDPISGHVSLFWYQQALGQGPEFLTYFQNEAQLDKSGLPSDRFFAERPEGSVSTLKIQRTQQEDSAVYLCASSSVRDGSTIYFGEGSWLTVV.

This clonotype was detected many times. The chain carries TRBV27 and TRBJ1-5, with D unresolved. Between the trimmed V and J ends, which lost 2 bases and 2 bases, there was a span of 10 bases. CDR3 length equals 15 residues. Germline CDR1 and CDR2: MNHEY and SMNVEV (reference sequence). The CDR3 protein is CASSLGQRRNQPQHF. The CDR3 DNA follows: TGTGCCAGCAGTTTAGGGCAGCGCCGCAATCAGCCCCAGCATTTT.

The table lists this clonotype with many counts. The CDR3 protein is CSVELLGSSYNEQFF. Written as DNA, the CDR3 is TGCAGCGTTGAACTTTTAGGAAGCTCCTACAATGAGCAGTTCTTC. The rearrangement joins TRBV29-1 to TRBJ2-1; D not resolved. V lost 2 bases and J lost 0, with 11 bases in between. This CDR3 spans 15 amino acids. Per the germline V gene, CDR1 is SQVTM and CDR2 is ANQGSEA.